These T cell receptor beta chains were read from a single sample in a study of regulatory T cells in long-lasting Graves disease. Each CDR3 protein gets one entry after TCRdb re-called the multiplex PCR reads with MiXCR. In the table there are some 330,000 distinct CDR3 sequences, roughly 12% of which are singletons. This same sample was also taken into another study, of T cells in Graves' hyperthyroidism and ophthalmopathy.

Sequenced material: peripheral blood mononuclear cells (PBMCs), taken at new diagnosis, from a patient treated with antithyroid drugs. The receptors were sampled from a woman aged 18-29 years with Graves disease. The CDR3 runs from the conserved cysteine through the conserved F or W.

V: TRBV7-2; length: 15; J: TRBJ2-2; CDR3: CASSWSEANTGELFF
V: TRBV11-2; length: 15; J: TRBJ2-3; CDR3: CASRGGPISTDTQYF
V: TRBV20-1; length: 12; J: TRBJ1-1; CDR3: CSARVGDTEAFF
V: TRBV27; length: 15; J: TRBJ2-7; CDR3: CASSYAGTGSYEQYF
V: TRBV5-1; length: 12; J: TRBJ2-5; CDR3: CASSLEGRTQYF
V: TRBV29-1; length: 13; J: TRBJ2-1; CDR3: CSVEKSSYNEQFF
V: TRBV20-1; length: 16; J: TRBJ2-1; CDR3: CSAREEWLSSYNEQFF
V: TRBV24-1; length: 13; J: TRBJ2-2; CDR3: CATRQTGSGELFF
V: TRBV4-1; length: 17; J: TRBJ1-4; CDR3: CASSQSIGQGVNEKLFF
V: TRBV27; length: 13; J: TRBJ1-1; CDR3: CASSLSGYTEAFF
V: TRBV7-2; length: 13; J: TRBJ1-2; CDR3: CASSLGTGGTYTF
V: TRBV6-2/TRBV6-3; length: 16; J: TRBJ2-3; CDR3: CASSYLAVAQPDTQYF
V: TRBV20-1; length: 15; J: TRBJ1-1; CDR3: CSAEITDGGNTEAFF
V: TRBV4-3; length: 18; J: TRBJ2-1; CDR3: CASSQDRFGVTTYNEQSF
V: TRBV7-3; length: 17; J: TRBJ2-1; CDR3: CASSSFGSQSSYNEQFF
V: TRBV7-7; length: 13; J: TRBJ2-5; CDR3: CASSYRVPETQYF
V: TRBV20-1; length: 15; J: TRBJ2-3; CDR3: CSSRRRYASTDTQYF
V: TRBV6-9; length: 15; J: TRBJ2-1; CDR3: CASSYATGPTGEQFF
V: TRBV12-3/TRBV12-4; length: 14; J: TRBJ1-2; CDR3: CASTPASRNYGYTF
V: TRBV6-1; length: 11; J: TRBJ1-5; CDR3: CASSEDQPQHF
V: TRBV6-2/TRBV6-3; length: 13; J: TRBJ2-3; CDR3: CASSYGWPDTQYF
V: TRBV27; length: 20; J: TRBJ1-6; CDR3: CASSRLGRPQNRQERSPLHF
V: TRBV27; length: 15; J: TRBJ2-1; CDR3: CASSPTVGTRHEQFF
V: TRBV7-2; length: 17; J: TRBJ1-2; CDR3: CASSLVAAESPIYGYTF
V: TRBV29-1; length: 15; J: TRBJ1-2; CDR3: CSVQNSRDPAYGYTF
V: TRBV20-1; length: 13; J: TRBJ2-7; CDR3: CSAAGTGVREQYF
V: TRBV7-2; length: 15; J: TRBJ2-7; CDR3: CASSLAWSSFNEQYF
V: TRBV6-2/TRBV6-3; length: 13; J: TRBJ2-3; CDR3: CASSPASADTQYF
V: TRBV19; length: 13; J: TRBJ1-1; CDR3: CASTLGGNTEAFF
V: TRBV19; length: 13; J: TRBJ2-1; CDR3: CASSIVGDREQFF
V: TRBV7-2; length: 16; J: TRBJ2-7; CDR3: CASSLVDSGRSYEQYF
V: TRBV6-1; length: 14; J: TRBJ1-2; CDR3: CATAPDRDNYGYTF
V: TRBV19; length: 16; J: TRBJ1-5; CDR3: CASSTGYIGPFQPQHF
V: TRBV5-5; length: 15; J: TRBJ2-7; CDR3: CASSSYRGPSYEQYF
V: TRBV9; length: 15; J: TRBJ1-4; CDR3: CASSERQSFNEKLFF
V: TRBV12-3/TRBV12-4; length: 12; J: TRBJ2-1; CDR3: CASSPNSNEQFF